The clone carrying this T cell receptor beta chain was seen only a few times. CDR3 size: 14 residues. In germline, CDR1 is MNHEY, CDR2 SVGEGT. The ends were cut back, 5 bases at V and 7 bases at J, with 15 bases in the middle. Preparation of the TCRbeta library involved a method that used unique molecular identifiers. MiXCR, run by TCRdb on the PCR reads, gives a single entry per CDR3 protein. The profile covers 490,000 or so distinct CDR3 sequences, with around 12% appearing a single time and over 5.5% taken by the ten largest. These data belong to a study of T-cell reconstitution after alpha-beta-depleted transplantation in children.

Sequenced here: PBMCs from the stem cell graft donor, sampled from the stem cell graft. V and J are TRBV6-2 or TRBV6-3 and TRBJ2-1, with D unclear. This receptor was taken from a human donor who donated a stem cell graft to a child with combined immunodeficiency. CDR3 nucleotide sequence: TGTGCCAGCAGTGACCCGTTTTGGGTAAATGAGCAGTTCTTC. Residues: CASSDPFWVNEQFF.